These T cell receptor beta chains were read from a single sample in a study of blood T cell repertoires in COVID-19. TCRdb's table, derived via immunoSEQ multiplex PCR, lists solely in-frame clones and lacks some. The data hold 350,000 or so clones, with roughly 90% observed a single time. Input material: PBMCs or T cells enriched from blood (not recorded which). The receptor set was obtained from a woman aged 25 to 39 who had been exposed to COVID-19. Both conserved end residues are part of each CDR3. D genes are given only for firm matches. Size is stated for part of the rows, as once, few or many counts, or as a class when the clone is expanded.

>TRBJ2-1|-|-|TRBV9
CASSVARGGSGHNEQFF
TGTGCCAGCAGCGTAGCTAGGGGGGGGTCCGGTCACAATGAGCAGTTCTTC
>TRBJ1-2|-|-|TRBV6-5
CASRAGGRGYGYTF
TGTGCCAGCAGGGCGGGGGGCCGTGGCTATGGCTACACCTTC
>TRBJ2-1|TRBD1|-|TRBV9
CASSVAIRRQGFHNEQFF
TGTGCCAGCAGCGTAGCTATTAGGAGACAGGGGTTCCACAATGAGCAGTTCTTC
>TRBJ2-2|TRBD1|-|TRBV9
CASSVVGQSLTNTGELFF
TGTGCCAGCAGCGTGGTGGGACAGAGCCTAACGAACACCGGGGAGCTGTTTTTT
>TRBJ2-3|-|-|TRBV9
CASSVADTQYF
TGTGCCAGCAGCGTGGCCGATACGCAGTATTTT
>TRBJ1-1|-|-|TRBV3-1/TRBV3-2
CASSQVTQFTEAFF
TGTGCCAGCAGCCAAGTAACGCAGTTCACTGAAGCTTTCTTT
>TRBJ2-1|-|-|TRBV5-1
CASGSGAPSPYNEQFF
TGCGCCAGCGGATCAGGGGCCCCCTCTCCATACAATGAGCAGTTCTTC
>TRBJ1-5|TRBD1|few|TRBV30
CAWRTGLGQPQHF
TGTGCCTGGAGGACAGGGTTGGGTCAGCCCCAGCATTTT
>TRBJ1-1|-|-|TRBV7-3
CASSSISGANTEAFF
TGTGCCAGCAGCTCAATCAGTGGAGCGAACACTGAAGCTTTCTTT
>TRBJ2-3|-|-|TRBV7-3
CASSLTRSGSTDTQYF
TGTGCCAGCAGCTTAACGCGGAGCGGTAGCACAGATACGCAGTATTTT
>TRBJ1-1|-|once|TRBV12-3/TRBV12-4
CASSTGLITEAFF
TGTGCCAGCAGTACAGGGTTGATAACTGAAGCTTTCTTT
>TRBJ2-7|-|-|TRBV6-2/TRBV6-3
CASSYTGQSSYEQYF
TGTGCCAGCAGTTACACCGGACAGAGCTCCTACGAGCAGTACTTC
>TRBJ1-6|-|-|TRBV5-6
CASSLTQGRNSPLHF
TGTGCCAGCAGCTTGACACAGGGAAGGAATTCACCCCTCCACTTT
>TRBJ1-5|-|-|TRBV19
CASSITPDSNQPQHF
TGTGCCAGTAGTATAACACCAGATAGCAATCAGCCCCAGCATTTT
>TRBJ1-2|-|-|TRBV28
CASTTGERAGEIYGYTF
TGTGCCAGCACCACTGGGGAGAGGGCGGGGGAAATCTATGGCTACACCTTC
>TRBJ2-3|-|-|TRBV5-8
CASSLTGDTDTQYF
TGTGCCAGCAGCTTGACGGGAGACACAGATACGCAGTATTTT
>TRBJ2-1|TRBD2|once|TRBV19
CASSLKRPGLAVQFF
TGTGCCAGTAGCCTAAAACGCCCGGGACTAGCGGTGCAGTTCTTC
>TRBJ1-3|-|-|TRBV7-6
CASSSIEPGNTIYF
TGTGCCAGCAGCTCCATTGAGCCAGGAAACACCATATATTTT
>TRBJ1-5|TRBD1|-|TRBV28
CASSNVDRRSQPQHF
TGTGCCAGCAGTAACGTGGACAGGCGTAGTCAGCCCCAGCATTTT
>TRBJ2-1|-|-|TRBV27
CASSLKQLANEQFF
TGTGCCAGCAGTTTAAAACAGCTAGCGAATGAGCAGTTCTTC
>TRBJ2-3|-|-|TRBV5-1
CASSPQKGSTDTQYF
TGCGCCAGCAGCCCCCAGAAGGGGAGCACAGATACGCAGTATTTT
>TRBJ2-5|TRBD1|-|TRBV25-1
CASRPPGQGKETQYF
TGTGCCAGCAGACCTCCGGGACAGGGAAAAGAGACCCAGTACTTC
>TRBJ1-4|-|-|TRBV30
CAWSVGGIEKLFF
TGTGCCTGGAGTGTAGGGGGAATTGAAAAACTGTTTTTT
>TRBJ1-5|-|-|TRBV6-2/TRBV6-3
CASGQGVTQPQHF
TGTGCCAGCGGCCAAGGGGTAACACAGCCCCAGCATTTT
>TRBJ2-7|TRBD1|-|TRBV14
CASSQDRGRGPHEQYF
TGTGCCAGCAGCCAAGATCGAGGCAGGGGGCCCCACGAGCAGTACTTC
>TRBJ1-5|-|-|TRBV16
CASSWTAISNQPQHF
TGTGCCAGCAGTTGGACAGCGATTAGCAATCAGCCCCAGCATTTT
>TRBJ2-7|-|-|TRBV28
CASSLAPGAGRGEQYF
TGTGCCAGCAGTTTGGCTCCAGGGGCGGGGAGGGGCGAGCAGTACTTC
>TRBJ1-5|TRBD1|-|TRBV6-1
CASSEPRGGNQPQHF
TGTGCCAGCAGTGAACCCAGGGGGGGCAATCAGCCCCAGCATTTT
>TRBJ2-7|-|-|TRBV7-9
CASSLDPGGPPYEQYF
TGTGCCAGCAGCTTAGACCCCGGGGGGCCGCCCTACGAGCAGTACTTC
>TRBJ2-2|-|-|TRBV19
CASNQGIGELFF
TGTGCCAGTAACCAGGGGATCGGGGAGCTGTTTTTT
>TRBJ1-3|-|-|TRBV6-5
CASSSRQSSGNTIYF
TGTGCCAGTAGTAGTAGACAGTCCTCTGGAAACACCATATATTTT
>TRBJ2-1|TRBD2|once|TRBV28
CASSIGLAGSFPAFF
TGTGCCAGCAGTATCGGACTAGCGGGAAGCTTCCCAGCGTTCTTC
>TRBJ2-2|TRBD2|-|TRBV29-1
CSVRGGTGELFF
TGCAGCGTCCGCGGGGGAACCGGGGAGCTGTTTTTT
>TRBJ2-2|-|-|TRBV7-2
CASSLFLTNTGELFF
TGTGCCAGCAGCTTATTCTTAACGAACACCGGGGAGCTGTTTTTT
>TRBJ2-3|TRBD1|-|TRBV10-3
CAISESGQTTDTQYF
TGTGCCATCAGTGAGTCGGGACAGACCACAGATACGCAGTATTTT
>TRBJ1-6|TRBD1|few|TRBV7-3
CASGEGQDNSPLHF
TGTGCCAGTGGCGAGGGACAGGATAATTCACCCCTCCACTTT
>TRBJ2-7|-|-|TRBV28
CASSLGGYEQYF
TGTGCCAGCAGTTTAGGCGGCTACGAGCAGTACTTC
>TRBJ2-7|TRBD1|-|TRBV7-2
CASSLAWTGAYEQYF
TGTGCCAGCAGCTTAGCGTGGACAGGGGCCTACGAGCAGTACTTC
>TRBJ1-4|-|-|TRBV5-4
CASSLAGLNNEKLFF
TGTGCCAGCAGCTTGGCAGGGCTTAATAATGAAAAACTGTTTTTT
>TRBJ2-2|TRBD2|-|TRBV9
CASRLAKDTGELFF
TGTGCCAGCAGACTAGCGAAAGACACCGGGGAGCTGTTTTTT
>TRBJ2-7|-|-|TRBV29-1
CSVVIGFYEQYF
TGCAGCGTCGTAATCGGGTTCTACGAGCAGTACTTC
>TRBJ1-2|TRBD1|few|TRBV12-3/TRBV12-4
CASSGQGFYGYTF
TGTGCCAGCAGTGGACAGGGCTTCTATGGCTACACCTTC
>TRBJ2-3|TRBD2|-|TRBV2
CASSESGLAGLSDTQYF
TGTGCCAGCAGTGAATCCGGCCTAGCGGGCCTCTCGGATACGCAGTATTTT
>TRBJ2-2|-|-|TRBV7-3
CASSLVGGDGELFF
TGTGCCAGCAGCTTAGTGGGCGGGGACGGGGAGCTGTTTTTT
>TRBJ2-2|-|-|TRBV7-7
CASSLADSYTGELFF
TGTGCTAGCAGCTTAGCTGATAGTTACACCGGGGAGCTGTTTTTT
>TRBJ1-3|TRBD1|once|TRBV10-3
CAIRGLTGVGNTIYF
TGTGCCATCAGAGGACTAACAGGGGTCGGAAACACCATATATTTT
>TRBJ1-6|-|once|TRBV14
CASSQLRGGNSPLHF
TGTGCCAGCAGCCAATTAAGGGGAGGAAATTCACCCCTCCACTTT
>TRBJ2-7|TRBD1|-|TRBV24-1
CATGLGTGDSYEQYF
TGTGCCACGGGTCTAGGGACAGGGGATTCCTACGAGCAGTACTTC